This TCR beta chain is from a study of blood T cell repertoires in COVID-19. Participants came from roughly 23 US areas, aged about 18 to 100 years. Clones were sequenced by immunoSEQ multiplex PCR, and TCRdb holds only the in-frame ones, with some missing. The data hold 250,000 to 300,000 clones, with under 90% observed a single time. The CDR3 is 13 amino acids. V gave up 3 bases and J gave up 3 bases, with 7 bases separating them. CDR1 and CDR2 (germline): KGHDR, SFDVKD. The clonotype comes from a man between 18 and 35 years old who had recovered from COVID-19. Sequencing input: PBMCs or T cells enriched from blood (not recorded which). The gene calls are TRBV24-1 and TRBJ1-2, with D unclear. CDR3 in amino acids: CATSDDGYYGYTF. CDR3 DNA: TGTGCCACCAGTGATGATGGCTACTATGGCTACACCTTC.